Shown below are 18 T cell receptor beta chains from a single sample sequenced in a study of post-analysis software for immune sequencing data. Unique-molecular-identifier-tagged TCR beta cDNA libraries were used. TCRdb re-called the PCR reads through MiXCR, storing one row per CDR3 protein. The sample includes 700,000 to 800,000 distinct CDR3 sequences, roughly 27% of them seen just once. Overall study results and limits: TRBV segments more frequent in patients than in controls numbered several and included TRBV5-6, TRBV5-1 and TRBV20-1.

The antigens these receptors bind are not known. Material: blood. These receptors were collected from a girl aged 5 to 17 with multiple sclerosis.

The chain joins TRBV28 to TRBJ1-6, with 8 bases aligning to TRBD1. Germline values: CDR1 MDHEN, CDR2 SYDVKM. J was trimmed by 13 bases and V by 1 base; bases with no gene match: 12. The CDR3 has 16 residues. This CDR3 reads CASSLSTPDREPPLHF. The DNA for the CDR3 is TGTGCCAGCAGTTTATCAACCCCGGACAGGGAACCGCCCCTCCACTTT.

The chain uses TRBV7-2 and TRBJ2-5; D gene ambiguous. Germline V CDR1 and CDR2: SGHTA, FQGNSA. Trimming pared 1 base from V and 5 bases from J, leaving 14 bases between. This CDR3 comprises 15 residues. The CDR3 nucleotides read TGTGCCAGCAGCTTAGTCTCTGAGGATGGGGAGACCCAGTACTTC. The encoded protein is CASSLVSEDGETQYF.

The chain combines TRBV14 with TRBJ2-1; no firm D call. The V end was cut by 0 bases, the J end by 9 bases, with 12 bases between. The CDR3 has 14 amino acids. CDR1 and CDR2 from the germline V gene are SGHDN and FVKESK. CDR3 sequence reads: CASSQDIGWGEQFF. CDR3 DNA sequence: TGTGCCAGCAGCCAAGATATAGGATGGGGTGAGCAGTTCTTC.

This clonotype came up once. The junction does not match germline at one end; this may be a read error. This rearrangement joins TRBV11-2 to TRBJ1-5, with D perhaps matching TRBD1 (6 bases). Germline assignment: CDR1 SGHAT and CDR2 FQNNGV. The CDR3 sequence is 15 residues long. CDR3 nucleotides: TGTGCCGGCAGCACAGGGACCGGAAGCAATCAGCCCCAGCATTTT. Residues: CAGSTGTGSNQPQHF.

This clonotype was recorded a few times. The rearrangement joins TRBV20-1 to TRBJ2-1; D possibly corresponds to TRBD2 (5 bases). The ends were cut back, 6 bases at V and 5 bases at J, with 20 bases in the middle. CDR3 length: 15 amino acids. Germline V gene lookup returns CDR1 DFQATT and CDR2 SNEGSKA (reference sequence). Here the CDR3 DNA reads TGCAGTGCGTACCCACTAGGAAGCTTCCACAATGAGCAGTTCTTC. It encodes CSAYPLGSFHNEQFF.

The gene calls are TRBV6-1 and TRBJ2-1; the match to TRBD1 covers 7 bases. Germline V gene lookup returns CDR1 MNHNS and CDR2 SASEGT. The V segment lost 6 bases and the J segment 4 bases; nucleotides outside the gene matches: 6. CDR3 length: 14 residues. The chain's CDR3 is CASSDRQGYNEQFF. The CDR3 DNA sequence: TGTGCCAGCAGCGACAGACAGGGATACAATGAGCAGTTCTTC.

V gene TRBV9 combines with J gene TRBJ2-3; possibly TRBD2 for D (6 bases). CDR3 length equals 16 residues. Deletions cut 2 bases from V and 2 bases from J, with 15 bases between. Germline lookup yields CDR1 SGDLS and CDR2 YYNGEE. The CDR3 nucleotides read TGTGCCAGCAGCGTCTTGGCGCGGGACCCCACAGATACGCAGTATTTT. Its translation: CASSVLARDPTDTQYF.

The rearrangement uses TRBV27 and TRBJ2-7, with D possibly TRBD1 on 7 matching bases. There are 14 residues in the CDR3. Germline CDR1 and CDR2: MNHEY and SMNVEV (reference sequence). Trimming cost V 2 bases and J 4 bases, with 12 bases left between them. The CDR3: CASSLGRGEYEQYF. The CDR3 nucleotides read TGTGCCAGCAGTTTAGGCAGGGGGGAGTACGAGCAGTACTTC.

In its sample, this clonotype was seen a few times. The gene calls are TRBV4-1 and TRBJ1-1; D unclear. Trimming shortened V by 4 bases and J by 1 base, and 19 bases separated the two germline ends. Germline V gives CDR1 MGHRA, CDR2 YSYEKL. CDR3 length: 17 residues. The CDR3 region is CASSRMDVEAGNTEAFF. The DNA for the CDR3 is TGCGCCAGCAGCCGGATGGATGTGGAGGCCGGGAACACTGAAGCTTTCTTT.

The chain employs TRBV29-1 and TRBJ2-4, with D possibly being TRBD1 or TRBD2 (6 bases each). Germline loops: CDR1 SQVTM, CDR2 ANQGSEA. This CDR3 is 16 amino acids long. V dropped 1 base and J dropped 13 bases, with 26 bases sitting between them. This chain's CDR3 is CSVEGTAGTLLNEQYF. The CDR3 coding sequence is TGCAGCGTTGAAGGGACAGCCGGGACTTTGCTCAATGAGCAGTACTTC.

This clonotype was recorded a few times. V gene TRBV29-1 combines with J gene TRBJ1-1, with D unresolved. The germline CDR1 and CDR2 sequences are SQVTM and ANQGSEA. The CDR3 has 11 residues. V was shortened by 3 bases and J by 7 bases, with 9 bases between the two germline ends. The CDR3 DNA is TGCAGCGTTGACCCGGGCGGTGAAGCTTTCTTT. Its translation: CSVDPGGEAFF.

For this clonotype: An end of the junction does not agree with germline; a read error may underlie this. The V gene is TRBV10-3, the J gene TRBJ2-4; D could derive from TRBD1 or TRBD2 (5 bases each). This CDR3 spans 12 amino acids. The germline CDR1 and CDR2 sequences are ENHRY and SYGVKD. The CDR3 nucleotides read TGTACCATCAGTGAACCGAGGGGTATTCAGTACTTC. Protein product: CTISEPRGIQYF.

In this sample, this clonotype turned up many times. The chain uses TRBV20-1 and TRBJ2-7, with a possible D match to TRBD2 (5 bases). There are 12 residues in the CDR3. The V gene's germline CDR1 is DFQATT and CDR2 SNEGSKA (reference sequence). V lost 8 bases, J lost 3 bases, and 14 bases lay in between. Written as DNA, the CDR3 is TGCAGTTCCGAGCGGCTGGGCTACGAGCAGTACTTC. It translates to CSSERLGYEQYF.

The rearrangement links TRBV6-5 to TRBJ2-5, with TRBD1 matching over 8 bases. The CDR3 length is 13 residues. Germline V CDR1 and CDR2: MNHEY, SVGAGI. Trimming cost V 6 bases and J 4 bases; bases outside gene matches: 4. The CDR3 is CASRRTGLETQYF. In DNA, the CDR3 is TGTGCCAGCAGAAGGACAGGGCTAGAGACCCAGTACTTC.

In this sample, this clonotype turned up a few times. The rearrangement links TRBV6-6 to TRBJ2-7, with D perhaps TRBD2 (5 bases). Looked up from germline, CDR1 is MNHNY and CDR2 is SVGAGI (reference sequence). The CDR3 is 13 amino acids. V was cut by 5 bases and J by 0 bases, with 8 bases left in between. The CDR3 loop reads CASSPGVSYEQYF. CDR3 nucleotides: TGTGCCAGCAGTCCCGGGGTCTCCTACGAGCAGTACTTC.

This sequence joins TRBV7-2 and TRBJ1-5, with TRBD1 as a possible D gene (6 bases). This CDR3 has 14 residues. V was trimmed by 5 bases and J by 7 bases, leaving 15 bases between them. Germline loops: CDR1 SGHTA, CDR2 FQGNSA. The CDR3 loop reads CASSPHGGQQPQHF. The CDR3 DNA is TGTGCCAGCAGCCCCCACGGGGGGCAGCAGCCCCAGCATTTT.

V usage is TRBV20-1 and J usage is TRBJ1-1; a weak D match, TRBD1 (5 bases). The germline CDR1 and CDR2 sequences are DFQATT and SNEGSKA (reference sequence). There are 14 residues in the CDR3. Trimming took 0 bases from V and 5 from J, leaving 13 bases between them. CDR3 amino acids: CSARDQSGETEAFF. For the CDR3, the DNA is TGCAGTGCTAGAGATCAGTCGGGGGAAACTGAAGCTTTCTTT.

This clonotype was counted between two and nine times. The chain is built from TRBV29-1 and TRBJ1-2, with TRBD1 as a possible D gene (5 bases). The CDR3 is made up of 14 amino acids. Germline V gene sequence: CDR1 SQVTM, CDR2 ANQGSEA. The V gene lost 4 bases and the J gene lost 5 bases, with 17 bases spanning the gap. Here the CDR3 DNA reads TGCAGCGTTGCCCAGGGACGGGGGATTTATGGCTACACCTTC. Amino acid sequence: CSVAQGRGIYGYTF. The whole variable domain, filled in from reference TRBV29-1 and TRBJ1-2, reads SAVISQKPSRDICQRGTSLTIQCQVDSQVTMMFWYRQQPGQSLTLIATANQGSEATYESGFVIDKFPISRPNLTFSTLTVSNMSPEDSSIYLCSVAQGRGIYGYTFGSGTRLTVV.